The TCR beta chain described here comes from a study of tumor and adjacent non-tumor tissue in lung cancer (dated by TCRdb to 2017 to 2018). For context, the study as a whole: Patients with adenocarcinoma (12), squamous cell carcinoma (2) and small cell lung cancer (1) were included in the cohort. The roughly 15 patients were aged about 31 to 76 years, included 10 men and 5 women, and had TNM stage I to III disease. In total, sequencing yielded 95 million to 150 million productive TCRbeta reads, which works out to an average of about 4 million reads per sample. Using bulk TCRbeta repertoires from approximately 15 lung cancer patients, the study set lung tumor tissue side by side with matched distant non-tumor lung tissue. TCRbeta CDR3 sequencing was performed on about 30 paired specimens, with one tumor sample and one normal lung sample collected per patient. Broad study findings and their caveats: Only roughly 16 patients were included in the cohort, and the need for larger samples and more detailed clinical data was noted by the authors. The top 100 clones made up a significantly larger cumulative share of the repertoire in normal lung than in tumor tissue. The sequencing platform is not named in the methods, and unique molecular identifiers are not mentioned. Tumor tissue showed significantly greater TCR diversity (inverse Simpson) than normal lung tissue (about 400 vs 150, P = 0.0075, Mann-Whitney U test). Because peripheral blood was not sequenced, blood TCRbeta repertoires in the lung cancer patients of the study were not examined. TCR diversity was significantly higher in younger patients, and greater tumor TCR diversity was associated with shorter overall survival and shorter disease-free survival.

The library was obtained by multiplex PCR. Instrument used: Illumina HiSeq 2500. TCRbeta libraries were constructed through three rounds of nested PCR with primers (Table S4) according to protocols adapted from ARM-PCR. Before sequencing, PCR products of 200-500 bp were excised from the gel and purified with the QIAquick gel extraction kit. Per the source publication's procedure: Trimmomatic was used to clean the reads, FLASH was used to merge the reads into complete CDR3 sequences, and MiTCR was used to assign the reads to V(D)J germline segments. Clonal diversity was computed as the inverse Simpson's index with VDJtools. In-frame sequences without a premature stop codon were defined as productive reads. TCRdb reran the public reads through fastp at Q25 and MiXCR, keeping productive beta chains. Entries that share a CDR3 protein sequence are merged under the most common genes and DNA. What appears here as the V and J calls and clone size reflects TCRdb's work, not the paper's. The table for this sample lists about 200,000 distinct CDR3 sequences; 71% of them were counted only once. The ten most abundant clones make up under 30% of the sample.

RNA was isolated from bulk, unsorted tissue, and RNA quality was assessed with a NanoDrop ND-1000 and an Agilent 2100. All donors had newly diagnosed lung cancer, had not received prior chemotherapy, and were admitted for thoracic surgery in China between August and November 2014. The study excluded patients who had received radiotherapy or chemotherapy before or who had another cancer at the same time. Surgical tissue pieces of roughly 1-2 cm3 were preserved in RNAlater solution and were kept at -80 degrees C until use. Comment on this clonotype: This receptor's antigen is unknown. At one of its ends the junction is not consistent with the germline gene, which may arise from a read error.

The receptor was isolated from a man in his fifties or sixties with non-small cell lung cancer. Specimen: lung tumor tissue.

CDR3 region: CASSFQPRQGNYGYTF. DNA sequence: TGCGCCAGCAGCTTCCAGCCGAGACAGGGTAACTATGGCTACACCTTC. The chain links TRBV11-2 with TRBJ1-2; the central 7 bases match TRBD1. Reading the germline V gene gives CDR1 SGHAT and CDR2 FQNNGV. The cysteine opens and the phenylalanine closes a CDR3 of 16 amino acids. This entry keeps only the CDR3 DNA: 48 bases, framed from base 1.